The T cell receptor (beta chain) described here comes from a study of blood T cell repertoires in COVID-19. CDR1 is SEHNR and CDR2 is FQNEAQ in the germline V gene (reference sequence). The CDR3 sequence is 17 residues long. V shed 1 base, J shed 4 bases, and the junction held 3 bases outside the gene matches. Profiling relied on immunoSEQ multiplex PCR, and the TCRdb table lists in-frame clones only, not all of them. Of tens of thousands of clones listed, 80% to 90% are singletons. Sequences were obtained from peripheral blood. This receptor was taken from a man aged 35-49 years with acute or convalescent COVID-19. The chain joins TRBV7-9 to TRBJ2-3, with 15 nucleotides matching TRBD2. This CDR3 is CASSLVGLAGGPDTQYF. The CDR3 DNA is TGTGCCAGCAGCTTAGTAGGACTAGCGGGGGGGCCAGATACGCAGTATTTT.